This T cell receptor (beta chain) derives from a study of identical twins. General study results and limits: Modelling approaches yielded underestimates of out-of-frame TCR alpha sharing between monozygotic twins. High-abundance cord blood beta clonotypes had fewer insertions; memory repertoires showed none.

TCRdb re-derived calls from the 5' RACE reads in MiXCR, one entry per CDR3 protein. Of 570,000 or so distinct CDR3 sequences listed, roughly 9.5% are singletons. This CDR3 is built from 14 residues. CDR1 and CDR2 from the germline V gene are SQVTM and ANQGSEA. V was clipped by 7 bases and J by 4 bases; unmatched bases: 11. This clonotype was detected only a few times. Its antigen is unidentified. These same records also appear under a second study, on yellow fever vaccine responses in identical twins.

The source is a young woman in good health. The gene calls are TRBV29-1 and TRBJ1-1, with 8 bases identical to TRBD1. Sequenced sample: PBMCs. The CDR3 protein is CSGARQGRSTEAFF. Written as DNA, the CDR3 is TGCAGCGGAGCTAGACAGGGGCGGAGCACTGAAGCTTTCTTT.